In its sample, the clone carrying this TCR beta chain was seen many times. The time point here: patch test 1, 2 weeks after DPC sensitization. Regarding treatment: therapeutic diphenylcyclopropenone sensitization with weekly scalp DPC. The data belong to a study of human T cells and chemical hapten exposure. Study summary: Per-sample variation in TCR yield stemmed mainly from small pooled library volume differences.

Between the trimmed V and J ends, which lost 3 bases and 0 bases, there was a span of 6 bases. Germline V gene lookup returns CDR1 LGHDT and CDR2 YNNKEL (reference sequence). The CDR3 runs to 15 residues. TCRdb used MiXCR to reprocess the RACE reads, holding one entry per CDR3 protein. The sample lists just under 350,000 distinct CDR3 sequences, 5.5% to 8% seen once, with roughly 8% in the top ten. The chain employs TRBV3-1 and TRBJ2-6, with D uncertain. The specimen comprised whole blood, sampled in connection with sensitization to the hapten diphenylcyclopropenone (DPC). The sequence was obtained from a woman aged 18 to 35 with alopecia areata. Some clones in this sample may be carry-over from other donors' samples. CDR3 in amino acids: CASSHLNSGANVLTF. CDR3 DNA sequence: TGTGCCAGCAGCCATCTAAACTCTGGGGCCAACGTCCTGACTTTC.